Presented here are 26 T cell receptor beta chains from one specimen sequenced in a study of cytomegalovirus exposure and HLA in healthy donors (dated by TCRdb to the late 2010s). Receptor libraries were prepared by the immunoSEQ multiplex PCR assay. The multiplex PCR relied on a mix of 60 forward primers for TCR Vbeta segments and 13 reverse primers for TCR Jbeta segments. Here the immuneACCESS table is served through TCRdb, limited to in-frame sequences with V and J called. Missing clones are a known gap in these copies; in checked studies unresolved V genes cover under half, and the rest lacks a known reason. The sample contains about 150,000 clones, 80% to 85% of them found a single time. The top ten hold approximately 2.7% of the sample. Material: PBMCs. These receptors originate from a boy between 2 and 10 years old in good health and CMV-seronegative.

This chain joins TRBV10-3 and TRBJ2-1; 7 nucleotides line up with TRBD1. This CDR3 spans 14 amino acids. The V segment lost 10 bases and the J segment 8 bases; nucleotides outside the gene matches: 14. From germline, CDR1 is ENHRY and CDR2 SYGVKD. This CDR3 is CATKTRQGRDEQFF. The CDR3 nucleotides are TGTGCCACCAAGACGCGACAGGGTCGGGATGAGCAGTTCTTC.

The chain uses TRBV2 and TRBJ2-7, with 8 bases fitting TRBD2. The CDR3 runs 15 residues. CDR1 and CDR2 (germline): SNHLY, FYNNEI. V was clipped by 0 bases and J by 4 bases; unmatched bases: 5. CDR3 sequence (DNA): TGTGCCAGCAGTGAAGCGGGGATAGCGGGGTACGAGCAGTACTTC. Protein: CASSEAGIAGYEQYF.

V is TRBV5-1 and J is TRBJ2-2, with TRBD2 matching 11 bases. The CDR3 covers 17 residues. From germline, CDR1 is SGHRS and CDR2 YFSETQ. Trimming at V came to 5 bases and at J to 3 bases, leaving 9 bases not matched to a gene. This CDR3 is CASRWLAGGIYTGELFF. The CDR3 DNA sequence: TGCGCCAGCAGATGGCTAGCGGGGGGAATTTACACCGGGGAGCTGTTTTTT.

This clone appeared once. J is TRBJ1-4 and V is TRBV6-1; D is possibly TRBD1 (5 bases). CDR1 and CDR2 from the germline V gene are MNHNS and SASEGT. With 6 bases removed from V and 6 bases from J, the gap between germline ends came to 11 bases. The CDR3 spans 13 residues. In DNA form, the CDR3 reads TGTGCCAGCAGACGCACAGGTGATGAAAAACTGTTTTTT. Its protein is CASRRTGDEKLFF.

This clone appeared once. This chain uses TRBV5-4 with TRBJ1-1; TRBD1 aligns across 7 bases. The ends lost 4 bases at V and 5 bases at J; junction bases unmatched: 11. Germline assignment: CDR1 SGHNT and CDR2 YYREEE (reference sequence). The CDR3 is made up of 15 amino acids. CDR3 sequence (DNA): TGTGCCAGCAGCACGAGACAGGGTTCCCCTACTGAAGCTTTCTTT. Its translation is CASSTRQGSPTEAFF.

This clone was observed a single time. The V gene is TRBV28, the J gene TRBJ2-4; 9 bases align to TRBD2. In germline, CDR1 is MDHEN, CDR2 SYDVKM. The CDR3 spans 22 residues. Losses at the gene ends were 7 bases for V and 2 bases for J; bases not matched to a gene: 27. In DNA form, the CDR3 reads TGTGCCAGCACCAACACATTGGGGCCTTTCGCGGGAGGGGGTCTTTCCAAAAACATTCAGTACTTC. Protein sequence: CASTNTLGPFAGGGLSKNIQYF.

The chain combines TRBV4-1 with TRBJ1-2, with 10 positions matching TRBD1. The CDR3 runs 15 residues. Trimming at V came to 1 base and at J to 6 bases, leaving 5 bases not matched to a gene. The germline gives CDR1 MGHRA, CDR2 YSYEKL. DNA for the CDR3: TGCGCCAGCAGCCAAGTTCCCGGGACAGGGGATGGCTACACCTTC. Residues: CASSQVPGTGDGYTF.

This clone was seen a single time. The chain employs TRBV5-1 and TRBJ1-2, with D perhaps TRBD1 (6 bases). The CDR3 sequence is 13 residues long. Trimming took off 2 bases at V and 7 bases at J, with 12 bases between the two ends. The germline V gene has CDR1 SGHRS and CDR2 YFSETQ. The CDR3 DNA sequence: TGCGCCAGCAGCTTATCAGGGGCCTCTGGCTACACCTTC. Amino acids: CASSLSGASGYTF. Full variable domain (remainder filled in from reference TRBV5-1 and TRBJ1-2): KAGVTQTPRYLIKTRGQQVTLSCSPISGHRSVSWYQQTPGQGLQFLFEYFSETQRNKGNFPGRFSGRQFSNSRSEMNVSTLELGDSALYLCASSLSGASGYTFGSGTRLTVV.

This clone turned up a few times. This chain uses TRBV28 with TRBJ1-1, with TRBD1 matching over 7 bases. The CDR3 totals 14 residues. Looked up from germline, CDR1 is MDHEN and CDR2 is SYDVKM. V trimming: 5 bases; J trimming: 0 bases; junction bases outside the gene matches: 3. This CDR3 reads CASSPTGMNTEAFF. Written as DNA, the CDR3 is TGTGCCAGCAGTCCGACAGGGATGAACACTGAAGCTTTCTTT.

The chain combines TRBV29-1 with TRBJ2-7, with 11 bases identical to TRBD2. This CDR3 is built from 13 residues. The trim removed 5 bases at V and 7 bases at J, leaving 7 bases unmatched. Germline V lookup: CDR1 SQVTM, CDR2 ANQGSEA. CDR3 sequence reads: CSVSPSGRSEQYF. CDR3 coding DNA: TGCAGCGTTAGTCCTAGCGGGAGGAGTGAGCAGTACTTC.

The chain carries TRBV7-3 and TRBJ2-1, with 9 bases aligning to TRBD2. CDR3 length: 15 amino acids. Germline V gene data show CDR1 as SGHTA and CDR2 as FQGTGA. Trimming removed 0 bases from V and 5 bases from J; junction bases left unmatched: 2. CDR3 protein: CASSLTGGGDNEQFF. The CDR3 region has the DNA TGTGCCAGCAGCTTAACGGGCGGGGGGGACAATGAGCAGTTCTTC.

The J gene is TRBJ2-7, the V gene TRBV7-2; D possibly corresponds to TRBD1 (6 bases). Germline V gene lookup returns CDR1 SGHTA and CDR2 FQGNSA. The CDR3 has 13 residues. Trimming left V 5 bases short and J 3 bases short, with 11 bases between. The CDR3 reads CASSEQQGYEQYF. Here the CDR3 DNA reads TGTGCCAGCAGCGAACAACAGGGCTACGAGCAGTACTTC.

The chain links TRBV6-5 to TRBJ2-6, with TRBD1 matching 8 bases. The germline gives CDR1 MNHEY, CDR2 SVGAGI. V dropped 8 bases and J dropped 0; count of bases not matched to a gene: 3. This CDR3 contains 15 residues. DNA of the CDR3: TGTGCCAGCGGACAGGGTTCCTCTGGGGCCAACGTCCTGACTTTC. Its protein product is CASGQGSSGANVLTF.

V gene TRBV15 combines with J gene TRBJ2-2; the match to TRBD2 covers 8 bases. CDR1 and CDR2 (germline): LNHNV, YYDKDF (reference sequence). V lost 1 base to trimming and J lost 2 bases; unmatched junction nucleotides: 0. CDR3 length: 15 amino acids. The chain's CDR3 is CATSRGTSNTGELFF. The CDR3 DNA follows: TGTGCCACCAGCAGAGGGACTAGCAACACCGGGGAGCTGTTTTTT.

The V and J genes are TRBV25-1 and TRBJ2-5; D is perhaps TRBD1 (6 bases). The V end lost 4 bases, the J end lost 5 bases, and 26 bases lay between the germline ends. This CDR3 spans 18 amino acids. Looked up from germline, CDR1 is MGHDK and CDR2 is SYGVNS. CDR3 sequence reads: CASSGHPVQGTSGETQYF. CDR3 coding DNA: TGTGCCAGCAGTGGGCATCCGGTGCAGGGGACCTCAGGGGAGACCCAGTACTTC.

This clone has just a few counts. V usage is TRBV5-1 and J usage is TRBJ1-1, with D maybe TRBD1 (6 bases). The V and J ends lost 3 bases and 0 bases respectively, with 15 bases between them. CDR1 and CDR2 from the germline V gene are SGHRS and YFSETQ. The CDR3 loop spans 16 amino acids. The CDR3 DNA is TGCGCCAGCAGCTGGGAACAGGGAACCCTGAACACTGAAGCTTTCTTT. Translating it yields CASSWEQGTLNTEAFF.

The chain recombines TRBV2 with TRBJ1-1; D is unresolved. V was clipped by 0 bases and J by 6 bases, with 8 bases between them. The CDR3 sequence is 13 residues long. Germline V gene data show CDR1 as SNHLY and CDR2 as FYNNEI. CDR3 coding DNA: TGTGCCAGCAGTGAAGCGCGGGGTGCTGAAGCTTTCTTT. Translation gives CASSEARGAEAFF.

V is TRBV7-6 and J is TRBJ1-2; no clear D gene. Trimming took 1 base from V and 6 from J, leaving 21 bases between them. CDR1 and CDR2 from the germline V gene are SGHVS and FNYEAQ. CDR3 length equals 17 residues. The CDR3 spells CASSLVALPLQRDGYTF. The CDR3, as DNA: TGTGCCAGCAGCTTAGTAGCCCTGCCCCTACAGCGGGATGGCTACACCTTC.

The V gene is TRBV6-5, the J gene TRBJ2-7; a weak D match, TRBD1 (6 bases). The germline CDR1 and CDR2 sequences are MNHEY and SVGAGI. Trimming took 6 bases from V and 3 from J, leaving 15 bases between them. The CDR3 has 14 amino acids. CDR3 in amino acids: CASRATGVYYEQYF. CDR3 sequence (DNA): TGTGCCAGCAGAGCGACAGGAGTATACTACGAGCAGTACTTC.

The rearrangement links TRBV5-1 to TRBJ1-5; D gene uncertain. The V end was cut by 1 base, the J end by 4 bases, with 12 bases between. CDR1 and CDR2 from the germline V gene are SGHRS and YFSETQ. The CDR3 spans 15 residues. CDR3 amino acids: CASSLSPFGNQPQHF. The CDR3 DNA reads as TGCGCCAGCAGCTTGAGCCCCTTCGGGAATCAGCCCCAGCATTTT.

V is TRBV15 and J is TRBJ1-1, with a tentative D call TRBD1 (6 bases). Germline lookup yields CDR1 LNHNV and CDR2 YYDKDF (reference sequence). The ends were cut back, 8 bases at V and 6 bases at J, with 22 bases in the middle. This CDR3 is built from 15 residues. CDR3 sequence (DNA): TGTGCCACCGGTAGGGGGGGATTTAGGGTGGCTGAAGCTTTCTTT. Translation gives CATGRGGFRVAEAFF.

The rearrangement links TRBV7-9 to TRBJ2-7; 11 nucleotides match TRBD1. The CDR3 is 17 amino acids. Germline V lookup: CDR1 SEHNR, CDR2 FQNEAQ (reference sequence). The junction had 13 bases not matched to a gene; V was cut back by 5 bases and J by 4 bases. The DNA of the CDR3 is TGTGCCAGCAGCGTTAGATATGGGGACAGGGGGGGATACGAGCAGTACTTC. Amino acids: CASSVRYGDRGGYEQYF.

The chain joins TRBV9 to TRBJ2-7; D is perhaps TRBD2 (6 bases). The V gene's germline CDR1 is SGDLS and CDR2 YYNGEE. The V gene lost 4 bases and the J gene lost 6 bases, with 14 bases spanning the gap. CDR3 length: 13 amino acids. CDR3 nucleotides: TGTGCCAGCAGCCCCGGTGAGGGAGGCGAGCAGTACTTC. Translated: CASSPGEGGEQYF.

The DNA of the CDR3 is TGTGCCAGCAGCGTTGGGGCTAGTTCCTACAATGAGCAGTTCTTC. As protein: CASSVGASSYNEQFF. The chain employs TRBV9 and TRBJ2-1, with a weak D call TRBD1 (5 bases). The CDR3 is 15 amino acids. Deletions cut 2 bases from V and 1 base from J, with 10 bases between. CDR1 is SGDLS, CDR2 YYNGEE, per germline.

The chain carries TRBV7-2 and TRBJ2-7, with D possibly TRBD1 on 6 matching bases. Trimming pared 6 bases from V and 3 bases from J, leaving 24 bases between. Germline assignment: CDR1 SGHTA and CDR2 FQGNSA. CDR3 length equals 17 residues. The CDR3 DNA is TGTGCCAGCAGGGGCGTGGAATCTGGGGGCCAGATCTACGAGCAGTACTTC. Its translation is CASRGVESGGQIYEQYF. Looking up the rest from reference TRBV7-2 and TRBJ2-7 gives the full variable domain: GAGVSQSPSNKVTEKGKDVELRCDPISGHTALYWYRQSLGQGLEFLIYFQGNSAPDKSGLPSDRFSAERTGGSVSTLTIQRTQQEDSAVYLCASRGVESGGQIYEQYFGPGTRLTVT.

The chain combines TRBV6-5 with TRBJ2-1; D is unresolved. The CDR3 contains 13 residues. Per the germline V gene, CDR1 is MNHEY and CDR2 is SVGAGI. Trimming took 6 bases from V and 6 from J, leaving 12 bases between them. The CDR3 nucleotides read TGTGCCAGCAGCCCTATCTGGGCCAATGAGCAGTTCTTC. This codes for CASSPIWANEQFF.